What follows are 21 T cell receptor beta chains derived from one specimen sequenced in a study of T-cell reconstitution after alpha-beta-depleted transplantation in children. Unique molecular identifiers were incorporated during preparation of the TCRbeta library. TCRdb itself ran the PCR reads through MiXCR, one entry per CDR3 protein. The sample holds a few hundred thousand distinct CDR3 sequences, approximately 41% seen once. The sample was PBMCs, taken before TCRalphabeta/CD19-depleted stem cell transplant. These receptors originate from a girl aged 2-15 years with aplastic anemia, due to receive a stem cell transplant.

This chain joins TRBV30 and TRBJ2-7, with 13 bases matching TRBD2. Germline V gene sequence: CDR1 GTSNPN, CDR2 SVGIG (reference sequence). The V and J ends lost 1 base and 6 bases, in that order; junction bases with no gene match: 6. The CDR3 totals 15 residues. The chain's CDR3 is CAWSATGLAGSEQYF. In nucleotides, the CDR3 is TGTGCCTGGAGTGCCACGGGACTAGCGGGATCCGAGCAGTACTTC.

The J gene is TRBJ2-2, the V gene TRBV29-1, with 8 bases that match TRBD2. In germline, CDR1 is SQVTM, CDR2 ANQGSEA. V lost 6 bases to trimming and J lost 3 bases; unmatched junction nucleotides: 6. The CDR3 is 14 amino acids. CDR3 coding DNA: TGCAGCGTCCTCACTAGCGGTTACACCGGGGAGCTGTTTTTT. This gives the protein CSVLTSGYTGELFF.

The chain's CDR3 is CASSPGDYQETQYF. Written as DNA, the CDR3 is TGTGCCAGCAGTCCGGGGGACTATCAAGAGACCCAGTACTTC. The rearrangement joins TRBV12-3 or TRBV12-4 to TRBJ2-5, with 7 bases aligning to TRBD2. Trimming removed 5 bases from V and 2 bases from J; junction bases left unmatched: 5. The CDR3 runs to 14 residues.

In its sample, this clonotype was seen many times. As DNA, the CDR3 is TGCAGCGTTGGGACAGGGAACACCGGGGAGCTGTTTTTT. It yields the protein CSVGTGNTGELFF. This chain uses TRBV29-1 with TRBJ2-2; 7 bases align to TRBD1. Trimming removed 4 bases from V and 1 base from J; junction bases left unmatched: 0. This CDR3 region has 13 residues. Germline CDR1 reads SQVTM; CDR2 reads ANQGSEA.

This clonotype appeared a few times. This rearrangement joins TRBV7-2 to TRBJ2-5, with 8 bases lining up with TRBD1. This CDR3 comprises 14 residues. CDR1 is SGHTA, CDR2 FQGNSA, per germline. Losses at the gene ends were 0 bases for V and 4 bases for J; bases not matched to a gene: 1. DNA for the CDR3: TGTGCCAGCAGCTTAGCCGGACAGGGAGAGACCCAGTACTTC. Protein sequence: CASSLAGQGETQYF.

The chain carries TRBV7-2 and TRBJ2-4; D is unclear. The CDR3 has 17 amino acids. The ends were cut back, 0 bases at V and 0 bases at J, with 12 bases in the middle. Per the germline V gene, CDR1 is SGHTA and CDR2 is FQGNSA. The CDR3, as DNA: TGTGCCAGCAGCTTAGCCGGAGTTACCCGAGCCAAAAACATTCAGTACTTC. Translated: CASSLAGVTRAKNIQYF.

This clonotype was seen many times. The gene calls are TRBV4-3 and TRBJ2-3, with 13 bases aligning to TRBD2. Germline CDR1 and CDR2: LGHNA and YSLEER. V was pared by 4 bases and J by 6 bases, with 7 bases of the junction left unmatched. The CDR3 is 16 residues long. As DNA, the CDR3 is TGCGCCAGCAGCCGGGGACTAGCGGGGTCCGCGGATACGCAGTATTTT. Its translation is CASSRGLAGSADTQYF.

The chain carries TRBV6-1 and TRBJ2-5; D perhaps matches TRBD2 (5 bases). The V gene's germline CDR1 is MNHNS and CDR2 SASEGT. Deletions cut 5 bases from V and 2 bases from J, with 9 bases between. This CDR3 region has 13 residues. CDR3 protein: CASSRTQQETQYF. CDR3 sequence (DNA): TGTGCCAGCAGTCGGACTCAGCAAGAGACCCAGTACTTC.

This sequence joins TRBV6-2 or TRBV6-3 and TRBJ2-5, with 11 bases fitting TRBD2. The CDR3 is made up of 15 amino acids. Trimming took 4 bases from V and 3 from J; bases not matched to a gene: 4. Germline CDR1 MNHEY, CDR2 SVGEGT. The DNA for the CDR3 is TGTGCCAGCAGTTCTAGCGGGAGGCCCAAAGAGACCCAGTACTTC. Its translation is CASSSSGRPKETQYF.

The CDR3 protein is CASSLSGGRGGELFF. CDR3 DNA sequence: TGTGCCAGCAGCTTGTCTGGGGGGCGAGGCGGGGAGCTGTTTTTT. The V gene is TRBV7-8, the J gene TRBJ2-2; D is tentatively TRBD1 or TRBD2 (6 bases each). CDR1 is SGHVS and CDR2 is FQNEAQ in the germline V gene. CDR3 length equals 15 residues. The V end lost 3 bases, the J end lost 7 bases, and 15 bases lay between the germline ends.

This sequence joins TRBV12-3 or TRBV12-4 and TRBJ2-1; TRBD2 matches at 7 bases. The CDR3 spans 15 residues. V dropped 9 bases and J dropped 7; count of bases not matched to a gene: 15. CDR3 region: CASTAGGRRWNEQFF. In DNA form, the CDR3 reads TGTGCCAGTACGGCGGGCGGGAGACGTTGGAATGAGCAGTTCTTC.

The chain couples TRBV10-1 to TRBJ2-7; 8 bases match TRBD1. Trimming cost V 8 bases and J 2 bases; bases outside gene matches: 14. Per the germline V gene, CDR1 is WNHNN and CDR2 is SYGVQD (reference sequence). There are 16 residues in the CDR3. CDR3 protein: CASRTGSGEVPYEQYF. The CDR3, as DNA: TGCGCCAGCCGGACAGGGTCCGGGGAGGTCCCCTACGAGCAGTACTTC.

The V and J genes are TRBV5-1 and TRBJ2-1, with 7 bases fitting TRBD1. There are 16 residues in the CDR3. V shed 3 bases, J shed 3 bases, and the junction held 9 bases outside the gene matches. Germline V gene data show CDR1 as SGHRS and CDR2 as YFSETQ. Here the CDR3 DNA reads TGCGCCAGCAGCTCCACAGGGGAGAGGGTCTACAATGAGCAGTTCTTC. Its translation is CASSSTGERVYNEQFF.

This clonotype was seen at least ten times. At one end the junction does not follow the germline gene, possibly because of a read error. The chain uses TRBV6-2 or TRBV6-3 and TRBJ1-5; TRBD1 might be the D (6 bases). From germline, CDR1 is MNHEY and CDR2 SVGEGT. The CDR3 covers 13 residues. The CDR3 is CASSRSGDHPQHF. Here the CDR3 DNA reads TGTGCCAGCAGTCGATCAGGGGATCACCCCCAGCATTTT.

The genes are TRBV14 and TRBJ1-2, with 7 bases lining up with TRBD1. The CDR3 is 14 amino acids. Trimming removed 4 bases from V and 7 bases from J; junction bases left unmatched: 9. Looked up from germline, CDR1 is SGHDN and CDR2 is FVKESK. The CDR3 DNA sequence: TGTGCCAGCAGCCGATTCCAGGGGGGAAGTGGCTACACCTTC. It encodes CASSRFQGGSGYTF.

Only a few counts were recorded for this clonotype. The chain recombines TRBV20-1 with TRBJ2-1; D is perhaps TRBD1 or TRBD2 (6 bases each). The V end lost 3 bases, the J end lost 6 bases, and 18 bases lay between the germline ends. This CDR3 is built from 15 residues. Germline V CDR1 and CDR2: DFQATT, SNEGSKA (reference sequence). The DNA for the CDR3 is TGCAGTGCTAGTCGGGGGCTAGTAGGGTCCAATGAGCAGTTCTTC. The encoded protein is CSASRGLVGSNEQFF.

V is TRBV20-1 and J is TRBJ2-1; TRBD1 is a possible D gene (6 bases). CDR1 is DFQATT and CDR2 is SNEGSKA in the germline V gene (reference sequence). Trimming took 3 bases from V and 8 from J, leaving 26 bases between them. CDR3 length: 17 residues. The CDR3 DNA is TGCAGTGCTAGTCCGTCTGGGCGTAGAGCCAGGGGTGATGAGCAGTTCTTC. Amino acid sequence: CSASPSGRRARGDEQFF.

The CDR3 spells CASASGTADQPQHF. The CDR3 coding sequence is TGTGCCAGCGCCTCCGGGACAGCGGATCAGCCCCAGCATTTT. The gene calls are TRBV4-2 and TRBJ1-5; 7 bases are shared with TRBD1. This CDR3 has 14 amino acids. Trimming removed 8 bases from V and 5 bases from J; junction bases left unmatched: 9. The germline V gene encodes CDR1 LGHNA and CDR2 YNFKEQ.

This clonotype was counted only a few times. The chain couples TRBV18 to TRBJ2-7; D is undetermined. This CDR3 is built from 12 residues. V was trimmed by 2 bases and J by 6 bases, leaving 8 bases between them. Germline V lookup: CDR1 KGHSH, CDR2 LQKENI. CDR3: CASSPRTGEQYF. CDR3 DNA sequence: TGTGCCAGCTCACCAAGGACCGGCGAGCAGTACTTC. Full variable domain (remainder filled in from reference TRBV18 and TRBJ2-7): NAGVMQNPRHLVRRRGQEARLRCSPMKGHSHVYWYRQLPEEGLKFMVYLQKENIIDESGMPKERFSAEFPKEGPSILRIQQVVRGDSAAYFCASSPRTGEQYFGPGTRLTVT.

The V gene is TRBV20-1, the J gene TRBJ2-1, with D hard to call. V was shortened by 5 bases and J by 5 bases, with 13 bases between the two germline ends. CDR1 and CDR2 from the germline V gene are DFQATT and SNEGSKA (reference sequence). The CDR3 sequence is 13 residues long. The CDR3 loop reads CSAPRSSDNEQFF. The CDR3 DNA reads as TGCAGTGCTCCAAGAAGCAGCGACAATGAGCAGTTCTTC.

CDR3 residues: CAISEDREGNQPQHF. CDR3 DNA: TGTGCCATCAGTGAGGACAGGGAAGGCAATCAGCCCCAGCATTTT. This chain connects TRBV10-3 to TRBJ1-5, with 7 bases fitting TRBD1. V shed 2 bases, J shed 2 bases, and the junction held 3 bases outside the gene matches. CDR1 and CDR2 (germline): ENHRY, SYGVKD. The CDR3 extends over 15 amino acids.